These 18 T cell receptor beta chains share one sample of origin, sequenced in a study of T-cell reconstitution after alpha-beta-depleted transplantation in children (dated by TCRdb to the mid-2010s). Libraries were built with PCR. Instrument used: Illumina HiSeq 2500. TCR library preparation used molecular barcoding, with unique molecular identifiers applied to normalize quantification of the TCRbeta repertoire. The public reads were reanalyzed by TCRdb: fastp trimming at Q25, MiXCR alignment, in-frame beta chains only. Each entry merges the rows of one CDR3 protein and shows their most common DNA and genes. Present in this sample are some 530,000 distinct CDR3 sequences, approximately 12% of which were seen just once. The top ten clones comprise roughly 5.4% of the sample. The source was PBMCs from the stem cell graft donor, collected from the stem cell graft. All receptors derive from a human donor who donated a stem cell graft to a child with combined immunodeficiency.

The chain has TRBV3-1 and TRBJ2-7; 8 nucleotides match TRBD2. This CDR3 comprises 17 residues. With 5 bases clipped from V and 3 bases from J, the junction kept 15 bases outside the gene matches. The V gene's germline CDR1 is LGHDT and CDR2 YNNKEL (reference sequence). CDR3 sequence: CASSGRGGSGTLYEQYF. The CDR3 DNA is TGTGCCAGCAGCGGACGGGGGGGTAGCGGGACCCTCTACGAGCAGTACTTC.

J is TRBJ2-7 and V is TRBV12-3 or TRBV12-4, with 9 nucleotides matching TRBD2. The V and J ends lost 4 bases and 4 bases, in that order; junction bases with no gene match: 5. This CDR3 spans 14 amino acids. The CDR3 DNA reads as TGTGCCAGCAGTTGGGGTCTAGCGGGGTACGAGCAGTACTTC. It codes for CASSWGLAGYEQYF.

V is TRBV29-1 and J is TRBJ2-1; D perhaps matches TRBD2 (5 bases). In germline, CDR1 is SQVTM, CDR2 ANQGSEA. The CDR3 totals 13 residues. V was pared by 6 bases and J by 3 bases, with 12 bases between. The CDR3 DNA reads TGCAGCGTCCTCGGGGTAGACTACAATGAGCAGTTCTTC. It yields the protein CSVLGVDYNEQFF.

This clonotype was seen a few times. J is TRBJ1-2 and V is TRBV6-1; D gene unclear. V lost 1 base and J lost 7, with 16 bases in between. The V gene's germline CDR1 is MNHNS and CDR2 SASEGT. CDR3 length equals 15 residues. The CDR3 here is CASSEDLGSVGGYTF. The CDR3 DNA is TGTGCCAGCAGTGAAGATCTGGGTAGCGTTGGTGGCTACACCTTC.

This clonotype was detected ten times or more. CDR3 bases: TGTGCCAGCAGCTTAGTGGTGGGCAGGAACGAGCAGTACTTC. This sequence encodes CASSLVVGRNEQYF. The chain uses TRBV7-2 and TRBJ2-7; D remains ambiguous. Trimming took off 1 base at V and 5 bases at J, with 12 bases between the two ends. Germline loops: CDR1 SGHTA, CDR2 FQGNSA. This CDR3 comprises 14 residues. The whole variable domain, filled in from reference TRBV7-2 and TRBJ2-7, reads GAGVSQSPSNKVTEKGKDVELRCDPISGHTALYWYRQSLGQGLEFLIYFQGNSAPDKSGLPSDRFSAERTGGSVSTLTIQRTQQEDSAVYLCASSLVVGRNEQYFGPGTRLTVT.

V and J are TRBV20-1 and TRBJ2-5, with TRBD2 identical over 8 bases. CDR1 and CDR2 (germline): DFQATT, SNEGSKA (reference sequence). This CDR3 region has 12 residues. Unmatched junction bases numbered 5, after V lost 6 bases and J lost 5 bases. CDR3 in DNA: TGCAGTGCCGAGCGGGAGTCGGAGACCCAGTACTTC. Translated, it gives CSAERESETQYF.

This clonotype was seen at least ten times. This sequence joins TRBV27 and TRBJ2-7, with D perhaps given as TRBD1 or TRBD2 (5 bases each). V was shortened by 5 bases and J by 1 base, with 15 bases between the two germline ends. CDR1 and CDR2 from the germline V gene are MNHEY and SMNVEV (reference sequence). This CDR3 has 15 residues. CDR3 residues: CASSPGPGPSYEQYF. In DNA form, the CDR3 reads TGTGCCAGCAGTCCCGGGCCGGGACCTTCCTACGAGCAGTACTTC.

The table lists this clonotype with many counts. V usage is TRBV2 and J usage is TRBJ2-3, with D uncertain. V was trimmed by 7 bases and J by 2 bases, leaving 10 bases between them. Germline V CDR1 and CDR2: SNHLY, FYNNEI. The CDR3 contains 13 residues. Written as DNA, the CDR3 is TGTGCCAGCACCTACCCTTTCACAGATACGCAGTATTTT. Protein: CASTYPFTDTQYF.

This clonotype was counted only a few times. V is TRBV3-1 and J is TRBJ2-1, with 9 bases matching TRBD2. The CDR3 covers 15 residues. Trimming took 4 bases from V and 4 from J; bases not matched to a gene: 5. Germline V gene data show CDR1 as LGHDT and CDR2 as YNNKEL (reference sequence). In DNA form, the CDR3 reads TGTGCCAGCAGCCGTCTAGCGGGATTGTACAATGAGCAGTTCTTC. It encodes CASSRLAGLYNEQFF.

This chain links TRBV12-3 or TRBV12-4 with TRBJ1-2; 8 positions match TRBD1. The CDR3 covers 14 residues. V shed 5 bases, J shed 2 bases, and the junction held 4 bases outside the gene matches. The DNA for the CDR3 is TGTGCCAGCAGTCCCCGACAGGGGAACTATGGCTACACCTTC. Translating it yields CASSPRQGNYGYTF.

The genes are TRBV4-2 and TRBJ2-1; D is unclear. In germline, CDR1 is LGHNA, CDR2 YNFKEQ. This CDR3 spans 13 amino acids. Trimming cost V 0 bases and J 8 bases, with 8 bases left between them. DNA for the CDR3: TGTGCCAGCAGCCAAGATAGAATCCATGAGCAGTTCTTC. Translation gives CASSQDRIHEQFF.

The sample holds a few counts of this clonotype. The chain combines TRBV5-6 with TRBJ2-7, with TRBD1 matching 8 bases. The CDR3 is 14 amino acids. Germline lookup yields CDR1 SGHDT and CDR2 YYEEEE. The ends lost 8 bases at V and 3 bases at J; junction bases unmatched: 10. This CDR3 reads CARSPGTGLYEQYF. As DNA, the CDR3 is TGTGCCAGGAGCCCTGGGACAGGCCTCTACGAGCAGTACTTC.

The chain employs TRBV28 and TRBJ2-3; D gene ambiguous. CDR1 and CDR2 from the germline V gene are MDHEN and SYDVKM. This CDR3 spans 16 amino acids. V gave up 6 bases and J gave up 0 bases, with 16 bases separating them. The CDR3 protein is CASRDLKESSTDTQYF. For the CDR3, the DNA is TGTGCCAGCAGGGACCTCAAGGAGTCTAGCACAGATACGCAGTATTTT.

The chain joins TRBV7-9 to TRBJ1-4; D is unresolved. Germline CDR1 and CDR2: SEHNR and FQNEAQ (reference sequence). Trimming removed 0 bases from V and 6 bases from J, with 14 bases in between. There are 16 residues in the CDR3. This CDR3 is CASSLAVTGGDEKLFF. In DNA, the CDR3 is TGTGCCAGCAGCTTAGCGGTTACGGGAGGAGATGAAAAACTGTTTTTT.

This clonotype was counted many times. This rearrangement joins TRBV12-3 or TRBV12-4 to TRBJ2-7, with 10 bases that match TRBD1. V lost 3 bases and J lost 7; bases outside the gene matches: 9. The CDR3 covers 15 residues. CDR3 bases: TGTGCCAGCAGTTTGGCCGGGACAGGGGTTCGAGAGCAGTACTTC. Its translation: CASSLAGTGVREQYF.

This clonotype was picked up many times. The chain carries TRBV3-1 and TRBJ1-1; 8 nucleotides agree with TRBD1. The ends lost 0 bases at V and 8 bases at J; junction bases unmatched: 11. This CDR3 is 16 amino acids long. Germline assignment: CDR1 LGHDT and CDR2 YNNKEL (reference sequence). CDR3: CASSQDLEPGGGEAFF. The DNA of the CDR3 is TGTGCCAGCAGCCAAGATCTTGAGCCAGGGGGCGGAGAAGCTTTCTTT. The whole variable domain, remainder taken from reference TRBV3-1 and TRBJ1-1, is DTAVSQTPKYLVTQMGNDKSIKCEQNLGHDTMYWYKQDSKKFLKIMFSYNNKELIINETVPNRFSPKSPDKAHLNLHINSLELGDSAVYFCASSQDLEPGGGEAFFGQGTRLTVV.

The rearrangement uses TRBV12-3 or TRBV12-4 and TRBJ2-5, with D uncertain. The V end lost 2 bases, the J end lost 5 bases, and 18 bases lay between the germline ends. The CDR3 has 16 residues. For the CDR3, the DNA is TGTGCCAGCAGTTTATTCATCGGCGCGGCAATTGAGACCCAGTACTTC. It translates to CASSLFIGAAIETQYF.

The gene calls are TRBV19 and TRBJ2-7; tentatively, D is TRBD1 or TRBD2 (5 bases each). The germline V gene has CDR1 LNHDA and CDR2 SQIVND (reference sequence). This CDR3 is 15 amino acids long. The V gene lost 1 base and the J gene lost 7 bases, with 17 bases spanning the gap. DNA of the CDR3: TGTGCCAGTAGTATAGGGGGACCAGTACTCGGAGAGCAGTACTTC. It encodes CASSIGGPVLGEQYF.